The clone carrying this T cell receptor beta chain is classed as medium-sized. Some clones are missing from TCRdb's copy, which holds only in-frame ones; the method was immunoSEQ multiplex PCR. This table has approximately 79,000 clones, roughly 90% appearing once. This entry comes from a study of identifying expanded T cells in peripheral blood. Per the germline V gene, CDR1 is SNHLY and CDR2 is FYNNEI. The V and J ends lost 3 bases and 2 bases, in that order; junction bases with no gene match: 6. The CDR3 has 15 amino acids. V gene TRBV2 combines with J gene TRBJ2-7; 8 bases match TRBD2. The TCR originated in a person aged 18 to 70 in good health. Material for sequencing was blood. This CDR3 reads CASSDSGRGTYEQYF. CDR3 nucleotides: TGTGCCAGCAGTGACAGCGGGAGAGGGACCTACGAGCAGTACTTC.